This T cell receptor (beta chain) was captured by sequencing in a study of OX40 agonist ivuxolimab in advanced cancers. Study overall: Given to patients was ivuxolimab, an agonistic anti-OX40 (CD134) antibody. Study-wide results and limits: Average numbers of expanded clones were greater in CD8+ T cells than in CD4+.

Any history of autoimmune disease or systemic immunosuppression disqualified patients. Drawing of blood for sampling happened at baseline, at cycle 4 day 1, and at cycle 7 day 1. The assay was immunoSEQ multiplex PCR, and TCRdb's table has in-frame clones only and misses some. The sample has around 55,000 clones; approximately 80% are singletons. V gave up 2 bases and J gave up 0 bases, with 14 bases separating them. Looked up from germline, CDR1 is SGHDT and CDR2 is YYEEEE. The CDR3 is made up of 16 amino acids. A word on this clone: Its antigen is not known.

The specimen was CD4+ or CD8+ T cells sorted from blood, collected in a trial of the OX40 agonist ivuxolimab. The TCR originated in an adult with an advanced solid tumor such as melanoma, head and neck, liver or kidney cancer. The V and J genes are TRBV5-6 and TRBJ1-2; D remains ambiguous. The CDR3 bases are TGTGCCAGCAGCTTTCTAGAGGCCCGAGCTAACTATGGCTACACCTTC. Encoded protein: CASSFLEARANYGYTF. The full variable domain, in which reference TRBV5-6 and TRBJ1-2 provide the parts outside the CDR3, is DAGVTQSPTHLIKTRGQQVTLRCSPKSGHDTVSWYQQALGQGPQFIFQYYEEEERQRGNFPDRFSGHQFPNYSSELNVNALLLGDSALYLCASSFLEARANYGYTFGSGTRLTVV.